This T cell receptor beta chain was identified in a study of T cell responses to AZD1222 COVID-19 vaccine. For the study at large: Second-dose groups at about 4 or about 12 weeks were pooled.

TCRdb keeps only in-frame clones here, not all; method: immunoSEQ multiplex PCR. The table has 130,000 or so clones, approximately 93% seen once. In the case of this clone: Its antigen is unknown.

Germline-derived CDR1 and CDR2 are MGHDK and SYGVNS. CDR3 length: 16 residues. Trimming shortened V by 2 bases and J by 1 base, and 12 bases separated the two germline ends. General study findings and limits: Donors were largely white British and mainly female; clonal diversity was possibly underestimated. Following two doses of AZD1222, Spike-specific TCR breadth and depth rose. Close to half of spike-specific TCRs reportedly recognize unmutated variant regions.

This specimen was peripheral blood, taken on day 0 of AZD1222 vaccination. The chain carries TRBV25-1 and TRBJ2-1; the D gene is possibly TRBD1 (5 bases). The clonotype originates from an adult in good health. The CDR3 reads CASSEPRVGSYNEQFF. The CDR3 coding sequence is TGTGCCAGCAGTGAACCCAGGGTTGGGTCCTACAATGAGCAGTTCTTC.